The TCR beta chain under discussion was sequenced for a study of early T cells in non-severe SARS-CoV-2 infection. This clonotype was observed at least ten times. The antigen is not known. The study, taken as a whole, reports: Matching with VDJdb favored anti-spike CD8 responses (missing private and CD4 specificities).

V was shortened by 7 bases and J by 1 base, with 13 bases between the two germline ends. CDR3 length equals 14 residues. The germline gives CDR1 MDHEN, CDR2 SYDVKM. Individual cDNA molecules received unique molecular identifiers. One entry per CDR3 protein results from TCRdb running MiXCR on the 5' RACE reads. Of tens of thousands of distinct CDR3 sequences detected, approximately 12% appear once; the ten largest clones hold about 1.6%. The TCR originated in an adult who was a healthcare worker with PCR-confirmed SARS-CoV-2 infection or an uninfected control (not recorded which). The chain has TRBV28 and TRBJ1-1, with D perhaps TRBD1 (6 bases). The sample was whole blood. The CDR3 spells CASKGAGENTEAFF. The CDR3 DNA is TGTGCCAGCAAAGGGGCAGGGGAGAACACTGAAGCTTTCTTT.